A single sample is the source of the 24 T cell receptor beta chains below, sequenced in a study of regulatory T cells in long-lasting Graves disease. Investigators prepared the TCR beta libraries by applying iRepertoire HTBI primers and Arm-PCR of CDR3 regions. TCRdb recomputed calls from the multiplex PCR reads with MiXCR, one row per CDR3 protein. Found here are roughly 410,000 distinct CDR3 sequences, 15% of them singletons; the top ten hold about 8.2%. The time point here: newly diagnosed GD, antithyroid drugs for less than 3 months. Scientists built the TCR library using RNA that was extracted from PBMCs. The same sample was also studied in work on T cells in Graves' hyperthyroidism and ophthalmopathy.

The specimen comprised peripheral blood mononuclear cells (PBMCs), sampled at new diagnosis, from a patient treated with antithyroid drugs. The receptor set was obtained from a woman in her forties with Graves disease.

The chain combines TRBV5-1 with TRBJ2-2; 7 nucleotides align to TRBD1. CDR1 is SGHRS, CDR2 YFSETQ, per germline. This CDR3 contains 15 residues. The V gene end was trimmed by 4 bases and the J gene end by 2 bases; junction bases not matched to a gene: 5. CDR3 amino acids: CASSLGQSNTGELFF. In DNA form, the CDR3 reads TGCGCCAGCAGCCTGGGACAGAGCAACACCGGGGAGCTGTTTTTT.

This clonotype has a count of ten or more. V is TRBV20-1 and J is TRBJ2-3; 13 bases agree with TRBD2. The CDR3 totals 17 residues. V gave up 5 bases and J gave up 4 bases; unmatched junction bases: 12. Germline V gives CDR1 DFQATT, CDR2 SNEGSKA (reference sequence). This CDR3 reads CSAAVVLAGGPSDTQYF. CDR3 in DNA: TGCAGTGCTGCGGTGGTACTAGCGGGAGGGCCTTCAGATACGCAGTATTTT.

The chain carries TRBV27 and TRBJ2-2, with D unclear. The V and J ends lost 8 bases and 1 base respectively, with 14 bases between them. The CDR3 runs 15 residues. The germline V gene has CDR1 MNHEY and CDR2 SMNVEV (reference sequence). The chain's CDR3 is CASRIGAVNTGELFF. The CDR3 coding sequence is TGTGCCAGCCGCATCGGAGCAGTGAACACCGGGGAGCTGTTTTTT.

This clonotype was counted many times. The chain recombines TRBV2 with TRBJ2-2; 11 nucleotides match TRBD2. CDR3 length equals 16 residues. The V and J ends lost 7 bases and 0 bases, in that order; junction bases with no gene match: 4. In germline, CDR1 is SNHLY, CDR2 FYNNEI. The DNA for the CDR3 is TGTGCCAGCACTCTAGCGGGAGGAGCGAACACCGGGGAGCTGTTTTTT. It encodes CASTLAGGANTGELFF.

This clonotype was detected ten times or more. The chain has TRBV30 and TRBJ2-1; D possibly matches TRBD1 or TRBD2 (5 bases each). Looked up from germline, CDR1 is GTSNPN and CDR2 is SVGIG (reference sequence). The CDR3 length is 15 residues. Trimming took off 1 base at V and 3 bases at J, with 13 bases between the two ends. The CDR3 DNA is TGTGCCTGGAGTGCGACAAGGGACCTCTACAATGAGCAGTTCTTC. It translates to CAWSATRDLYNEQFF. Filled out from reference TRBV30 and TRBJ2-1, the complete variable domain reads SQTIHQWPATLVQPVGSPLSLECTVEGTSNPNLYWYRQAAGRGLQLLFYSVGIGQISSEVPQNLSASRPQDRQFILSSKKLLLSDSGFYLCAWSATRDLYNEQFFGPGTRLTVL.

This clonotype was seen a few times. The rearrangement joins TRBV27 to TRBJ2-1; 7 bases line up with TRBD2. V lost 8 bases to trimming and J lost 5 bases; unmatched junction nucleotides: 9. Per the germline V gene, CDR1 is MNHEY and CDR2 is SMNVEV (reference sequence). The CDR3 is made up of 14 amino acids. The CDR3 loop is CASALGGENNEQFF. Written as DNA, the CDR3 is TGTGCCAGCGCCCTGGGAGGGGAAAACAATGAGCAGTTCTTC.

This clonotype occurred many times. The V and J genes are TRBV20-1 and TRBJ2-2, with D perhaps matching TRBD2 (6 bases). V was clipped by 0 bases and J by 6 bases, with 11 bases between them. The CDR3 is 14 amino acids. The germline gives CDR1 DFQATT, CDR2 SNEGSKA (reference sequence). The DNA for the CDR3 is TGCAGTGCTAGAGATCCTGGGACTCCCGGGGAGCTGTTTTTT. It is translated as CSARDPGTPGELFF.

This clonotype was recorded at least ten times. The chain uses TRBV20-1 and TRBJ2-1, with 7 bases identical to TRBD2. The CDR3 extends over 15 amino acids. The germline CDR1 and CDR2 sequences are DFQATT and SNEGSKA (reference sequence). With V trimmed by 2 bases and J by 9 bases, 13 bases remained unmatched. The CDR3: CSARSGRAGPGEQFF. CDR3 bases: TGCAGTGCTAGAAGTGGGAGGGCCGGGCCAGGTGAGCAGTTCTTC.

A remark on this clonotype: This likely comes from a read error, as the CDR3 has no conserved phenylalanine or tryptophan at its end. V is TRBV11-1 and J is TRBJ2-1, with 9 bases fitting TRBD2. Germline CDR1 and CDR2: SGHAT and FQDESV (reference sequence). The CDR3 extends over 19 amino acids. Unmatched junction bases numbered 18, after V lost 1 base and J lost 8 bases. The CDR3 reads CASSLGRLAVGPTKYEQFV. The CDR3 DNA sequence: TGTGCCAGCAGCTTAGGCCGACTAGCGGTAGGGCCCACGAAATATGAGCAGTTCGTC.

The gene calls are TRBV20-1 and TRBJ2-4; 9 positions agree with TRBD1. The CDR3 has 12 residues. V shed 0 bases, J shed 16 bases, and the junction held 7 bases outside the gene matches. CDR1 DFQATT and CDR2 SNEGSKA come from the germline V gene (reference sequence). The CDR3, as DNA: TGCAGTGCTAGAGATGGACAGGGGTTCTACTACTTC. This translates into CSARDGQGFYYF.

This clonotype was found a few times. This chain connects TRBV27 to TRBJ2-2; tentatively, D is TRBD2 (7 bases). V lost 7 bases to trimming and J lost 4 bases, with 16 bases between them. CDR3 length: 15 amino acids. Per germline, CDR1 MNHEY and CDR2 SMNVEV (reference sequence). CDR3 bases: TGTGCCAGCACCTTTTCCGGGGGGCCCACCGGGGAGCTGTTTTTT. Its protein is CASTFSGGPTGELFF.

The table lists this clonotype with many counts. The rearrangement uses TRBV7-9 and TRBJ1-3; a possible D gene is TRBD1 (5 bases). From germline, CDR1 is SEHNR and CDR2 FQNEAQ (reference sequence). The V end was cut by 1 base, the J end by 1 base, with 11 bases between. The CDR3 is 16 amino acids. The chain's CDR3 is CASSLVGGKSGNTIYF. The CDR3 DNA reads as TGTGCCAGCAGCTTAGTTGGGGGAAAATCTGGAAACACCATATATTTT.

This rearrangement joins TRBV6-1 to TRBJ2-1, with D perhaps matching TRBD2 (5 bases). The CDR3 extends over 15 amino acids. V shed 3 bases and J shed 12 bases, with 21 bases lying between them. Germline V gene lookup returns CDR1 MNHNS and CDR2 SASEGT. The CDR3 is CASSDPGWLGDGQFF. DNA of the CDR3: TGTGCCAGCAGTGATCCGGGATGGCTAGGAGATGGGCAGTTCTTC.

On this clonotype: This is likely an artifact of a read error, given a far larger clone one base away. V gene TRBV7-9 combines with J gene TRBJ2-1; D call uncertain. Near its end, the DNA agrees better with TRBJ2-5, so the J call may be wrong. The V gene's germline CDR1 is SEHNR and CDR2 FQNEAQ (reference sequence). The CDR3 is 15 residues long. CDR3 nucleotide sequence: TGTGCCAGCAGTTCAAGGGCCACCAGTAAAAAGACCCAGTACTTC. Its protein is CASSSRATSKKTQYF.

This clonotype was recorded a few times. V is TRBV3-2 and J is TRBJ2-1; the D call in the table, TRBD1, was not verified against the DNA. TRBV3-2 is flagged as a pseudogene. The CDR3 loop spans 15 amino acids. CDR3 nucleotide sequence: TGTGCCAGCAGCCAACGGGACAGGGAAGCCTATGAGCAGTTCTTC. This codes for CASSQRDREAYEQFF.

Ten or more counts support this clonotype. The CDR3 coding sequence is TGTGCCAGCGAGGGGGGCTACGATACGAACACCGGGGAGCTGTTTTTT. Its protein product is CASEGGYDTNTGELFF. The rearrangement links TRBV28 to TRBJ2-2; perhaps D is TRBD1 or TRBD2 (6 bases each). Trimming stripped 8 bases from V and 0 bases from J, with 16 bases between. Per germline, CDR1 MDHEN and CDR2 SYDVKM. This CDR3 has 16 amino acids.

This clonotype was recorded a few times. No conserved phenylalanine or tryptophan is present at the end of the CDR3, so a read error is the likely explanation. No DNA is shown, since the ends of the CDR3 on it are uncertain; the CDR3 is the one TCRdb lists. The chain uses TRBV2 and TRBJ2-7; TRBD1 is the table's D call, not checked against the DNA. The CDR3 sequence runs 12 residues, both termini included. Germline CDR1 is SNHLY and CDR2 is FYNNEI. The CDR3 region is CASSDQKTGTAL.

The chain employs TRBV5-4 and TRBJ2-7; 8 nucleotides match TRBD2. J gave up 6 bases and V 4 bases, and 9 bases lay outside the gene matches. This CDR3 spans 14 amino acids. From germline, CDR1 is SGHNT and CDR2 YYREEE (reference sequence). CDR3 region: CASSLKLAEAEQYF. The CDR3 nucleotides read TGTGCCAGCAGCCTAAAACTAGCGGAGGCCGAGCAGTACTTC.

This clonotype has a handful of counts. V gene TRBV18 combines with J gene TRBJ2-1; 10 bases align to TRBD1. The ends lost 9 bases at V and 6 bases at J; junction bases unmatched: 11. The length of the CDR3 is 15 residues. Germline V gene lookup returns CDR1 KGHSH and CDR2 LQKENI. The CDR3 reads CASLRGTGVVNEQFF. The CDR3 DNA reads TGTGCCAGTCTAAGGGGGACAGGGGTCGTCAATGAGCAGTTCTTC. The whole variable domain, filled in from reference TRBV18 and TRBJ2-1, reads NAGVMQNPRHLVRRRGQEARLRCSPMKGHSHVYWYRQLPEEGLKFMVYLQKENIIDESGMPKERFSAEFPKEGPSILRIQQVVRGDSAAYFCASLRGTGVVNEQFFGPGTRLTVL.

This clonotype was detected ten times or more. This rearrangement joins TRBV7-9 to TRBJ2-5; 7 nucleotides agree with TRBD2. There are 16 residues in the CDR3. The ends lost 5 bases at V and 4 bases at J; junction bases unmatched: 13. CDR1 SEHNR and CDR2 FQNEAQ come from the germline V gene (reference sequence). The CDR3 bases are TGTGCCAGCAGCCACAGCGGGGACGGGGCACGAGAGACCCAGTACTTC. Translated, it gives CASSHSGDGARETQYF.

A remark on this clonotype: One base away lies a much larger clone, so this may be a sequencing read error. V is TRBV28 and J is TRBJ2-7; D perhaps matches TRBD2 (5 bases). Germline V gene sequence: CDR1 MDHEN, CDR2 SYDVKM. V shed 2 bases and J shed 6 bases, with 11 bases lying between them. CDR3 size: 13 residues. The CDR3 spells CASSLRGVTEQYF. CDR3 nucleotide sequence: TGTGCCAGCAGTTTACGGGGAGTGACCGAGCAGTACTTC.

The V and J genes are TRBV4-2 and TRBJ2-1, with D unresolved. Germline CDR1 and CDR2: LGHNA and YNFKEQ. Trimming took 10 bases from V and 0 from J, leaving 31 bases between them. This CDR3 has 20 residues. The CDR3 DNA reads TGTGCCACGCAACACCGCCAGAGAGGTCCCCTCCTGAGCTCCTACAATGAGCAGTTCTTC. This gives the protein CATQHRQRGPLLSSYNEQFF.

This clonotype was observed at least ten times. The J gene is TRBJ2-3, the V gene TRBV27; unclear D gene. With 3 bases removed from V and 2 bases from J, the gap between germline ends came to 6 bases. CDR3 length: 13 residues. CDR1 MNHEY and CDR2 SMNVEV come from the germline V gene (reference sequence). This chain's CDR3 is CASSFADTDTQYF. The CDR3 DNA is TGTGCCAGCAGTTTTGCAGACACAGATACGCAGTATTTT.

This clonotype was detected many times. The rearrangement joins TRBV18 to TRBJ2-1; 11 bases map to TRBD2. This CDR3 region has 19 residues. Trimming at V came to 0 bases and at J to 4 bases, leaving 11 bases not matched to a gene. Germline CDR1 reads KGHSH; CDR2 reads LQKENI. CDR3 coding DNA: TGTGCCAGCTCACCACCGTTTCGGCAGGGACTAGCGGCATACAATGAGCAGTTCTTC. Its protein is CASSPPFRQGLAAYNEQFF.